This TCR beta chain emerged from a study of cytomegalovirus exposure and HLA in healthy donors. Study-wide results and caveats: The likely explanation for a cluster of highly shared sequence variants was sequencing artifact.

It was with 60 Vbeta and 13 Jbeta primers that the PCR ran. Data came from immunoSEQ multiplex PCR; TCRdb stores just in-frame clones and leaves some out. The sample lists under 250,000 clones; about 78% were seen once. The V and J ends lost 5 bases and 0 bases respectively, with 10 bases between them. This CDR3 has 15 residues. Per the germline V gene, CDR1 is MNHEY and CDR2 is SMNVEV (reference sequence). As for this clone: As yet, its antigen is unknown.

The chain joins TRBV27 to TRBJ1-4, with D perhaps matching TRBD1 (6 bases). The TCR comes from a male donor in good health and CMV-seronegative. The sample was PBMCs. The CDR3 DNA reads as TGTGCCAGCAGTGCACGGACAGCAACTAATGAAAAACTGTTTTTT. Its translation is CASSARTATNEKLFF.